A single sample gave rise to the 28 T cell receptor beta chains below, sequenced in a study of molecular identifiers for immune sequencing clone quantification. One entry per CDR3 protein results from TCRdb running MiXCR on the PCR reads. Found here are around 460,000 distinct CDR3 sequences, 25% of them singletons; the top ten hold just over 0.75%. Sequencing was carried out using naive CD8+ T cells from blood, with Jurkat cell RNA spiked in. The subset is: FACS-sorted CD8+CD4-CCR7+CD45RA+ naive T cells. These receptors all come from a human donor in good health. Some libraries in this study had Jurkat cell RNA spiked in.

This clonotype has more than one count but fewer than ten. CDR3 bases: TGTGCCAGCAGCCCCCCGTTGGAGACCGAAGCTTTCTTT. It encodes CASSPPLETEAFF. The chain carries TRBV7-9 and TRBJ1-1; no clear D gene. With 5 bases removed from V and 8 bases from J, the gap between germline ends came to 15 bases. CDR3 length: 13 residues. Germline loops: CDR1 SEHNR, CDR2 FQNEAQ (reference sequence).

Only a few counts were recorded for this clonotype. The gene calls are TRBV2 and TRBJ2-5; D unresolved. CDR1 and CDR2 (germline): SNHLY, FYNNEI. V lost 3 bases and J 2 bases, leaving 10 bases between the germline ends. CDR3 size: 14 residues. The CDR3: CASSDGGGQETQYF. The CDR3 nucleotides read TGTGCCAGCAGTGATGGCGGTGGGCAAGAGACCCAGTACTTC.

This clonotype appeared once. This chain links TRBV4-3 with TRBJ1-5; the D is unclear. The V end lost 0 bases, the J end lost 0 bases, and 6 bases lay between the germline ends. CDR3 size: 15 residues. Germline V lookup: CDR1 LGHNA, CDR2 YSLEER. The CDR3 sequence is CASSQDFYSNQPQHF. The DNA for the CDR3 is TGCGCCAGCAGCCAAGATTTTTATAGCAATCAGCCCCAGCATTTT.

The genes are TRBV6-6 and TRBJ2-1, with TRBD2 identical over 11 bases. V dropped 2 bases and J dropped 8; count of bases not matched to a gene: 5. Germline V gene data show CDR1 as MNHNY and CDR2 as SVGAGI (reference sequence). This CDR3 comprises 15 residues. The CDR3 sequence is CASSYDSGRVYEQFF. The CDR3 nucleotides read TGTGCCAGCAGTTACGATAGCGGGAGGGTTTATGAGCAGTTCTTC.

For this clonotype: This CDR3 is missing its conserved last phenylalanine or tryptophan, likely due to a read error. The genes are TRBV4-1 and TRBJ2-7; 8 bases agree with TRBD1. This CDR3 is built from 14 residues. Trimming at V came to 3 bases and at J to 5 bases, leaving 6 bases not matched to a gene. CDR1 is MGHRA, CDR2 YSYEKL, per germline. The CDR3 region is CASSQTTGANEQYS. CDR3 bases: TGCGCCAGCAGCCAGACGACAGGGGCCAACGAGCAGTACTCC.

The CDR3 DNA follows: TGTGCCAGCAGTTTATGGGGGGCGGTCACCGGGGAGCTGTTTTTT. Translated, it gives CASSLWGAVTGELFF. The chain recombines TRBV28 with TRBJ2-2; D may be TRBD1 (6 bases). CDR3 length: 15 amino acids. Germline V gives CDR1 MDHEN, CDR2 SYDVKM. V lost 0 bases and J 4 bases, leaving 9 bases between the germline ends.

CDR3 amino acids: CASSLGAGPFYEQYF. DNA of the CDR3: TGTGCCAGCAGCCTCGGGGCAGGGCCGTTCTACGAGCAGTACTTC. The V and J genes are TRBV7-2 and TRBJ2-7, with D perhaps given as TRBD1 or TRBD2 (5 bases each). V dropped 5 bases and J dropped 3 bases, with 17 bases sitting between them. The germline CDR1 and CDR2 sequences are SGHTA and FQGNSA. The CDR3 extends over 15 amino acids.

In its sample, this clonotype was seen many times. The genes are TRBV27 and TRBJ2-3; D gene unclear. This CDR3 is 13 amino acids long. V lost 3 bases and J 0 bases, leaving 4 bases between the germline ends. The germline CDR1 and CDR2 sequences are MNHEY and SMNVEV (reference sequence). This CDR3 reads CASSFSSTDTQYF. The CDR3 nucleotides are TGTGCCAGCAGTTTCAGCAGCACAGATACGCAGTATTTT.

About this clonotype itself: A clone one base away is much larger, so this may be a read error. V is TRBV30 and J is TRBJ2-3; D may correspond to TRBD1 or TRBD2 (5 bases each). Germline lookup yields CDR1 GTSNPN and CDR2 SVGIG (reference sequence). The CDR3 extends over 13 amino acids. The V end lost 8 bases, the J end lost 2 bases, and 14 bases lay between the germline ends. For the CDR3, the DNA is TGTGCCGAGAGCGAGGGGCTCACAGATACGCAGTATTTT. Amino acid sequence: CAESEGLTDTQYF.

Notes on this clonotype: One junction end disagrees with the germline gene, perhaps due to a read error. The chain is built from TRBV7-2 and TRBJ2-3; TRBD2 aligns across 8 bases. CDR1 and CDR2 from the germline V gene are SGHTA and FQGNSA. The CDR3 runs to 14 residues. The DNA of the CDR3 is TGTGCCGGCAGCTTGGGACTAGGGGGGGATACGCAGTATTTT. It specifies CAGSLGLGGDTQYF.

The V gene is TRBV20-1, the J gene TRBJ2-2; tentatively, D is TRBD1 or TRBD2 (5 bases each). This CDR3 has 14 amino acids. Deletions cut 6 bases from V and 4 bases from J, with 15 bases between. Germline loops: CDR1 DFQATT, CDR2 SNEGSKA (reference sequence). CDR3 sequence reads: CSADSRDGTGELFF. In nucleotides, the CDR3 is TGCAGTGCAGACTCAAGGGACGGCACCGGGGAGCTGTTTTTT.

This clonotype was observed at least ten times. The chain has TRBV20-1 and TRBJ2-7; maybe TRBD1 (5 bases). V was shortened by 6 bases and J by 4 bases, with 10 bases between the two germline ends. There are 11 residues in the CDR3. Germline V gives CDR1 DFQATT, CDR2 SNEGSKA (reference sequence). The CDR3 sequence: CSATTGYEQYF. CDR3 DNA: TGCAGTGCCACTACAGGTTACGAGCAGTACTTC.

Turning to this clonotype: A much larger clone is a single base away; this may be a read error. V and J are TRBV28 and TRBJ1-5; D is unclear. The CDR3 spans 15 residues. Germline CDR1 reads MDHEN; CDR2 reads SYDVKM. Written as DNA, the CDR3 is TGTGCCTGCAGTTCCCCCGACACTAGCAATCAGCCCCAGCATTTT. This sequence encodes CACSSPDTSNQPQHF.

Remarks on this clonotype: The junction does not match germline at one end; this may be a read error. The V and J genes are TRBV7-9 and TRBJ2-6; weak D call: TRBD2 (6 bases). Looked up from germline, CDR1 is SEHNR and CDR2 is FQNEAQ (reference sequence). CDR3 size: 16 residues. CDR3 sequence reads: CASSPRRGYGANVLPF. CDR3 nucleotide sequence: TGTGCCAGCAGCCCGCGGCGGGGTTATGGGGCCAACGTCCTGCCTTTC.

This clonotype was recorded a few times. V is TRBV28 and J is TRBJ1-3; TRBD1 might be the D (6 bases). The CDR3 loop spans 16 amino acids. The germline CDR1 and CDR2 sequences are MDHEN and SYDVKM. V lost 4 bases to trimming and J lost 2 bases, with 15 bases between them. The CDR3, as DNA: TGTGCCAGCAGTTCTTACAGGGATAGTGCTGGAAACACCATATATTTT. Amino acid sequence: CASSSYRDSAGNTIYF.

This clonotype was recorded many times. The genes are TRBV7-9 and TRBJ2-3, with D maybe TRBD1 (6 bases). Germline CDR1 SEHNR, CDR2 FQNEAQ (reference sequence). The ends were cut back, 5 bases at V and 0 bases at J, with 9 bases in the middle. The CDR3 extends over 14 amino acids. The CDR3 sequence: CASSTGTSTDTQYF. The CDR3 nucleotides are TGTGCCAGCAGCACGGGGACAAGCACAGATACGCAGTATTTT.

Comment on this clonotype: Germline and junction disagree at one end, which may indicate a read error. The J gene is TRBJ1-2, the V gene TRBV12-3 or TRBV12-4; TRBD1 is a possible D gene (5 bases). The CDR3 consists of 17 residues. This chain's CDR3 is CASSSGLVAGPNYSYTF. The CDR3 DNA reads TGTGCCAGCAGTTCAGGGTTGGTTGCAGGACCTAACTATAGCTACACCTTC.

In its sample, this clonotype was seen a few times. The gene calls are TRBV27 and TRBJ1-1; 8 positions match TRBD1. V lost 3 bases and J lost 3; bases outside the gene matches: 3. This CDR3 has 14 amino acids. Germline CDR1 and CDR2: MNHEY and SMNVEV (reference sequence). CDR3 in amino acids: CASSFRGQDTEAFF. For the CDR3, the DNA is TGTGCCAGCAGTTTCAGGGGGCAGGACACTGAAGCTTTCTTT.

The CDR3 nucleotides read TGTGCCAGCAGCCCAGCCGGCCCTCGGACAGGCCCACACATTCAGTACTTC. The encoded protein is CASSPAGPRTGPHIQYF. The chain is built from TRBV7-9 and TRBJ2-4; TRBD1 matches 7 bases. The trim removed 5 bases at V and 8 bases at J, leaving 18 bases unmatched. The CDR3 loop spans 17 amino acids. CDR1 is SEHNR, CDR2 FQNEAQ, per germline (reference sequence). Drawing the rest from reference TRBV7-9 and TRBJ2-4, the complete variable domain is DTGVSQNPRHKITKRGQNVTFRCDPISEHNRLYWYRQTLGQGPEFLTYFQNEAQLEKSRLLSDRFSAERPKGSFSTLEIQRTEQGDSAMYLCASSPAGPRTGPHIQYFGAGTRLSVL.

This clonotype was picked up many times. The chain is built from TRBV2 and TRBJ1-1; possible D gene TRBD1, 6 bases. The CDR3 covers 12 residues. With 8 bases removed from V and 3 bases from J, the gap between germline ends came to 10 bases. Germline V gene data show CDR1 as SNHLY and CDR2 as FYNNEI. Here the CDR3 DNA reads TGTGCCAGCGAGGGGGAGTACACTGAAGCTTTCTTT. Its translation: CASEGEYTEAFF.

A word on this clonotype: This may be a read error, as it is one base from a much larger clone. The chain links TRBV6-6 to TRBJ1-5, with D perhaps TRBD1 (5 bases). Germline CDR1 MNHNY, CDR2 SVGAGI (reference sequence). The CDR3 contains 14 residues. Trimming stripped 6 bases from V and 1 base from J, with 10 bases between. The CDR3 DNA is TGTGCCAGCAGGAACTGGGACAGCAATCAGCCCCAGCATTTT. Translated, it gives CASRNWDSNQPQHF.

The table lists this clonotype with many counts. The chain combines TRBV28 with TRBJ2-6, with D perhaps TRBD1 (6 bases). Germline assignment: CDR1 MDHEN and CDR2 SYDVKM. Deletions cut 5 bases from V and 0 bases from J, with 17 bases between. The CDR3 has 18 residues. In DNA form, the CDR3 reads TGTGCCAGCAGTCCCACCCCGGGACAACCCTCTGGGGCCAACGTCCTGACTTTC. This gives the protein CASSPTPGQPSGANVLTF.

Ten or more counts support this clonotype. This chain connects TRBV4-1 to TRBJ2-1; weak D call: TRBD1 (6 bases). This CDR3 is built from 15 residues. Per the germline V gene, CDR1 is MGHRA and CDR2 is YSYEKL. V dropped 3 bases and J dropped 7 bases, with 16 bases sitting between them. In DNA form, the CDR3 reads TGCGCCAGCAGCCAGAGGGATACAGGGTGGAATGAGCAGTTCTTC. This codes for CASSQRDTGWNEQFF.

This clonotype was counted only a few times. The chain is built from TRBV7-2 and TRBJ2-3; TRBD2 matches at 9 bases. V shed 5 bases, J shed 0 bases, and the junction held 6 bases outside the gene matches. There are 16 residues in the CDR3. From germline, CDR1 is SGHTA and CDR2 FQGNSA. In nucleotides, the CDR3 is TGTGCCAGCAGCCCATGGGCGGGAGGGAGCACAGATACGCAGTATTTT. This translates into CASSPWAGGSTDTQYF.

This clonotype appeared many times. V gene TRBV27 combines with J gene TRBJ2-7; D possibly corresponds to TRBD1 (5 bases). Trimming took 6 bases from V and 2 from J, leaving 14 bases between them. Per germline, CDR1 MNHEY and CDR2 SMNVEV (reference sequence). CDR3 length: 14 amino acids. CDR3 protein: CASSLGSGTYEQYF. The CDR3 DNA reads as TGTGCCAGCAGCTTAGGGTCAGGGACCTACGAGCAGTACTTC.

On this clonotype: This sequence may be a read error, since a much larger clone differs from it by one base. The chain has TRBV11-2 and TRBJ2-3; 9 nucleotides agree with TRBD1. With 3 bases clipped from V and 2 bases from J, the junction kept 3 bases outside the gene matches. This CDR3 comprises 15 residues. CDR1 and CDR2 from the germline V gene are SGHAT and FQNNGV. The CDR3 here is CASSFGQGPTDTQYF. The CDR3 nucleotides are TGTGCCAGCAGCTTTGGACAGGGGCCCACAGATACGCAGTATTTT.

This clonotype was seen many times. V and J are TRBV28 and TRBJ1-1; 8 bases are shared with TRBD1. The germline V gene encodes CDR1 MDHEN and CDR2 SYDVKM. The CDR3 is made up of 15 amino acids. The J segment lost 2 bases and the V segment lost 9 bases, leaving 11 bases of the junction unmatched. CDR3 coding DNA: TGTGCCAGTTCAAACCCAGGGGGCGCTAACACTGAAGCTTTCTTT. Its translation: CASSNPGGANTEAFF. The complete variable domain, with remaining parts taken from reference TRBV28 and TRBJ1-1, reads DVKVTQSSRYLVKRTGEKVFLECVQDMDHENMFWYRQDPGLGLRLIYFSYDVKMKEKGDIPEGYSVSREKKERFSLILESASTNQTSMYLCASSNPGGANTEAFFGQGTRLTVV.

A few counts support this clonotype. As DNA, the CDR3 is TGTGCCAGCAGCTTAAAAGGGGGCGCAGTACTTGCCGGGGAGCTGTTTTTT. This codes for CASSLKGGAVLAGELFF. V usage is TRBV7-6 and J usage is TRBJ2-2; TRBD1 matches 7 bases. Trimming at V came to 2 bases and at J to 6 bases, leaving 12 bases not matched to a gene. Germline V gene data show CDR1 as SGHVS and CDR2 as FNYEAQ. This CDR3 region has 17 residues. Complete variable domain (other parts from reference TRBV7-6 and TRBJ2-2): GAGVSQSPRYKVTKRGQDVALRCDPISGHVSLYWYRQALGQGPEFLTYFNYEAQQDKSGLPNDRFSAERPEGSISTLTIQRTEQRDSAMYRCASSLKGGAVLAGELFFGEGSRLTVL.